This T cell receptor beta chain was retrieved from a study of PD-L1 blockade in urothelial cancer. Across the study: In the patient group, most of the roughly 30 were males with bladder-origin urothelial cancer. Patients previously received 0 to 3 chemotherapy regimens.

Assay: immunoSEQ multiplex PCR; the TCRdb copy retains only in-frame clones and omits some. The repertoire consists of some 87,000 clones, with roughly 87% occurring once and the leading ten covering about 2%. Sample time point: pretreatment peripheral blood. Germline V gene sequence: CDR1 SQVTM, CDR2 ANQGSEA. With 7 bases removed from V and 5 bases from J, the gap between germline ends came to 12 bases. The CDR3 is made up of 11 amino acids. V is TRBV29-1 and J is TRBJ2-7; D is undetermined. The receptor's source is a man aged 55 to 70 with urothelial cancer. The sequencing used PBMCs, collected around atezolizumab (anti-PD-L1) treatment. The DNA of the CDR3 is TGCAGCGCCGAGGTCATTAACGAGCAGTACTTC. Translating it yields CSAEVINEQYF.